This paragraph covers one TCR beta chain sequence. The germline V gene encodes CDR1 SGHTA and CDR2 FQGNSA. CDR3 length equals 14 residues. With 1 base removed from V and 1 base from J, the gap between germline ends came to 7 bases. Data came from immunoSEQ multiplex PCR; TCRdb stores just in-frame clones and leaves some out. Found here are over 65,000 clones, approximately 90% of them singletons; the top ten hold roughly 8%. This sample was included in a study of OX40 agonist ivuxolimab in advanced cancers. No patient had autoimmune disease or received systemic immunosuppression. With baseline, cycle 4 day 1, and cycle 7 day 1 as timepoints, blood was sampled.

This TCR was recovered from an adult with an advanced solid tumor such as melanoma, head and neck, liver or kidney cancer. The V gene is TRBV7-2, the J gene TRBJ1-1; D gene unclear. The sample in question was CD4+ or CD8+ T cells sorted from blood, obtained in a trial of the OX40 agonist ivuxolimab. CDR3 region: CASSLGGGNTEAFF. DNA for the CDR3: TGTGCCAGCAGCTTAGGGGGTGGGAACACTGAAGCTTTCTTT.